This TCR beta chain was profiled in a study of Ad26.COV2.S vaccination and SARS-CoV-2 variants (dated by TCRdb to the early 2020s). The study in broad terms: Donors in the vaccine arm were drawn from COV1001, a phase I-IIa trial of Ad26.COV2.S in healthy adults that was multicentre, randomized, double-blind and placebo-controlled. Trial participants were randomized into five groups of five, in which low-dose or high-dose Ad26.COV2.S was given once or twice, or placebo was given on both occasions. Ad26.COV2.S was administered intramuscularly at a dose of 5x10^10 or 1x10^11 viral particles, either as one shot or as two shots given 56 days apart. The TCR-sequenced set comprised around 30 samples: 19 Ad26.COV2.S vaccine recipients, 5 placebo recipients and 8 SARS-CoV-2 convalescent individuals. TCRbeta repertoire sequencing was used to assess the specificity and breadth of SARS-CoV-2-reactive T cell receptors after Ad26.COV2.S vaccination. Throughout the experiments and outcome assessment, investigators stayed blinded to trial group allocation.

In the case of this clone: The target of this receptor is not known. Base qualities are not recorded, but no much larger clone differs from it by a single base.

What the authors observed across the whole study: After vaccination, spike-specific CD8+ and CD4+ T cell responses were reported to show substantial breadth. It was noted by the authors that total T cell responses may have been underestimated by the TCR breadth and depth analyses. The study was not powered for comparison of responses between vaccine doses or regimens. Compared with placebo recipients, Ad26.COV2.S recipients showed higher spike-specific TCR breadth (P = 0.0014). Vaccine and placebo recipients had comparable non-spike TCR breadth, which fits with the vaccine containing only spike.

Per the publication, the treatment or condition label means: roughly 18 received Ad26.COV2.S at low or high dose, single or two shots; about 5 received placebo; per-sample allocation not given. For vaccine and placebo recipients, the sequenced repertoires came from samples collected on day 63 after the first injection. In Cohort 1b, around 25 adults aged 18-55 years were enrolled at a single site in Boston, USA, between 29 July and 7 August 2020. Ad26.COV2.S consisted of a replication-incompetent adenovirus type 26 vector by which a prefusion-stabilized SARS-CoV-2 spike protein from the original Wuhan strain was expressed. The immunoSEQ Assay was the method used to sequence TCRbeta CDR3 regions. After extraction, genomic DNA underwent amplification by bias-controlled multiplex PCR, followed by high-throughput sequencing. The source study handled its data this way. To quantify the absolute abundance of every unique TCRbeta CDR3 region, sequences were collapsed and filtered. T cell fraction was estimated by normalization of TCRbeta template counts to usable DNA, with usable DNA being measured through amplification of reference genes present in all nucleated cells. Repertoire TCRs were annotated as SARS-CoV-2-specific when V gene, CDR3 amino acid sequence and J gene were exactly matched to a known reactive TCR set. The reference SARS-CoV-2 TCR set came from MIRA and was filtered for enrichment in COVID-19-positive ImmuneCODE repertoires, removing public or cross-reactive TCRs. Drawing on the MIRA antigens, annotated TCRs were analysed further at the level of specific ORF or position within ORF. Breadth was defined as annotated unique rearrangements over total unique productive rearrangements; depth was the summed frequency of those rearrangements. Two-sided Wilcoxon rank-sum tests were used to compare TCR breadth between groups. Not all clones reach the TCRdb copy of this immuneACCESS table, which keeps in-frame sequences only. Checked studies attribute under half of the gap to unresolved V genes and leave the rest unexplained. The D gene and trimming were derived from the DNA, and the V and J assignments and clone size from that table. The sample table contains over 400,000 clones; only one count was recorded for roughly 91% of them. The ten top clones hold roughly 4% of the sample.

This specimen was peripheral blood, taken in a trial of Ad26.COV2.S vaccine versus placebo. The TCR originated in a person aged 18-60 years who received the Ad26.COV2.S COVID-19 vaccine or a placebo.

The DNA is TGTGCCAGCAGTCGGACGGACTGGGGCAATCAGCCCCAGCATTTT. Protein translation: CASSRTDWGNQPQHF. The chain joins TRBV28 to TRBJ1-5; the D gene assignment is ambiguous. CDR1 MDHEN and CDR2 SYDVKM are derived from the germline V gene. Trimming costs V 5 bases and J 2 bases, and their ends lie 13 bases apart. The CDR3 has 15 amino acids, counting the end cysteine and phenylalanine. Solely the CDR3 DNA is kept, with 45 bases framed from the first base.